This TCR beta chain was found in a study of T cell responses to AZD1222 COVID-19 vaccine. The CDR3 extends over 15 amino acids. Trimming took 3 bases from V and 4 from J; bases not matched to a gene: 3. Germline values: CDR1 MNHNY, CDR2 SVGAGI (reference sequence). Here immunoSEQ multiplex PCR was the method, and the copy in TCRdb shows in-frame clones only, minus some. The repertoire holds under 35,000 clones, with more than 85% as singletons. The TCR sequence derives from an adult in good health. V and J are TRBV6-6 and TRBJ2-3; 11 positions agree with TRBD2. The sequencing used peripheral blood, collected on day 0 of AZD1222 vaccination. The CDR3 coding sequence is TGTGCCAGCAGTTATAGCGGGGGGGCGGCAGATACGCAGTATTTT. Amino acids: CASSYSGGAADTQYF.